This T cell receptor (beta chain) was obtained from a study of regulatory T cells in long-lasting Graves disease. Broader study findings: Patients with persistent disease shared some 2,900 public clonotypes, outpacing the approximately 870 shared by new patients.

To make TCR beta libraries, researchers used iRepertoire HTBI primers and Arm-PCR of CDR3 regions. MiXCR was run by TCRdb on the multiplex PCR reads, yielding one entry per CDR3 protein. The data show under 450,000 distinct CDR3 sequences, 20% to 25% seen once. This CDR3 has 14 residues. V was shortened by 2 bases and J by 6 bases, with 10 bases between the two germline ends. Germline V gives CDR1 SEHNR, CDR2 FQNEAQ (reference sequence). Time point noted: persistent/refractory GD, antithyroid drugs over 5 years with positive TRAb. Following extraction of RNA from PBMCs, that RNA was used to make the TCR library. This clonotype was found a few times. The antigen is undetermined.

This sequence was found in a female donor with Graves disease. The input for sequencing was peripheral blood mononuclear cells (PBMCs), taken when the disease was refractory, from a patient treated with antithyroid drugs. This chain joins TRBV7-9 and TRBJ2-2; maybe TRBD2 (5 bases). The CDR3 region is CASSLRSGPGELFF. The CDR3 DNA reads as TGTGCCAGCAGCTTAAGGAGCGGCCCCGGGGAGCTGTTTTTT.